This T cell receptor beta chain appears in the sequencing data of a study of T cells expressing NK-cell markers. Study details: According to the study, TCR beta repertoires originated from sorted CD3+CD56+NKG2C+, CD3+CD56+NKG2C- and CD3+CD56-NKG2C+ T cells. Among eight sequenced donors, seven carried HCMV seropositivity while one was seronegative.

CDR1 is MNHEY and CDR2 is SVGAGI in the germline V gene. The CDR3 totals 12 residues. Reanalyzing the 5' RACE reads, TCRdb keeps one entry per CDR3 protein, without DNA. With 500,000 or so distinct CDR3 sequences in the sample, the ten largest clones hold approximately 3.6%. The J gene is TRBJ2-7, the V gene TRBV6-5; TCRdb's D call, TRBD1, is unchecked because there is no DNA. The sequence was collected from a man between 18 and 29 years old in good health. The sample comprised blood T cells: a sorted CD56 or NKG2C T cell subset, CD4+ or CD8+ T cells, or bulk PBMC T cells (not recorded which). This CDR3 reads CAAFNRDYEQYF.